The source of this TCR beta chain is a study of response to subunit inactivated influenza vaccine. Findings and caveats of the study: It was suggested by the authors that few new T cells are recruited by each seasonal influenza vaccination.

TCRdb redid the calling of the RT-PCR reads with MiXCR, one entry per CDR3 protein. The table shows hundreds of thousands of distinct CDR3 sequences, with less than 20% occurring only once. As to this clonotype: Its antigen is not identified.

Germline loops: CDR1 SEHNR, CDR2 FQNEAQ (reference sequence). This CDR3 is 15 amino acids long. V dropped 0 bases and J dropped 3 bases, with 11 bases sitting between them. J is TRBJ1-2 and V is TRBV7-9, with D perhaps matching TRBD1 (5 bases). The sequences come from PBMCs from blood, collected approximately 5 days after vaccination. This TCR was sampled from a man in his forties or fifties who received an inactivated influenza vaccine. CDR3 sequence: CASSLAIGADYGYTF. CDR3 DNA: TGTGCCAGCAGCTTAGCGATAGGGGCCGACTATGGCTACACCTTC.